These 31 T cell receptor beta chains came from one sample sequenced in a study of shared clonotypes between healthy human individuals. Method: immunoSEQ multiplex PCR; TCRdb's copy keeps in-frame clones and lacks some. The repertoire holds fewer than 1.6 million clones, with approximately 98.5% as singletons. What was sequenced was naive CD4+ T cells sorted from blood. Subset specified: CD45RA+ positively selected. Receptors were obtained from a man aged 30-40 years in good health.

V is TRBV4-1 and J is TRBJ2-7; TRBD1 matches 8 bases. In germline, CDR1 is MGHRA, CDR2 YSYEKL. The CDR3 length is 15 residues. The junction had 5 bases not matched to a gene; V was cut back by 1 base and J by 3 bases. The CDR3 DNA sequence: TGCGCCAGCAGCCAAGCAGGGGGCGCGGGCTACGAGCAGTACTTC. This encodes CASSQAGGAGYEQYF.

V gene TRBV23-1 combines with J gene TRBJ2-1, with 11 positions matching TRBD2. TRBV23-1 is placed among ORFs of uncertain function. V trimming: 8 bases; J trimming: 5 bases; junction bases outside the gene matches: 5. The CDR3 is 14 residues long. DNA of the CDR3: TGCGCCAGCGGACGACTAGCGGGGAACAATGAGCAGTTCTTC. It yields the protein CASGRLAGNNEQFF.

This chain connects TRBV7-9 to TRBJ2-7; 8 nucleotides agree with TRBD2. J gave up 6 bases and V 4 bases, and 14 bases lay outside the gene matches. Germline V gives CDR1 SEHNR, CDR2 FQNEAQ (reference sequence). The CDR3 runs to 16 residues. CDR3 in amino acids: CASSYPRISGSAEQYF. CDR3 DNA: TGTGCCAGCAGCTACCCCCGGATAAGCGGGAGCGCCGAGCAGTACTTC.

The CDR3 region has the DNA TGTGCCAGCAGCGTTGGGGGGCAGTCACAAGAGACCCAGTACTTC. Residues: CASSVGGQSQETQYF. The genes are TRBV9 and TRBJ2-5; perhaps D is TRBD1 or TRBD2 (6 bases each). CDR3 length equals 15 residues. The germline V gene encodes CDR1 SGDLS and CDR2 YYNGEE. V lost 2 bases, J lost 2 bases, and 13 bases lay in between.

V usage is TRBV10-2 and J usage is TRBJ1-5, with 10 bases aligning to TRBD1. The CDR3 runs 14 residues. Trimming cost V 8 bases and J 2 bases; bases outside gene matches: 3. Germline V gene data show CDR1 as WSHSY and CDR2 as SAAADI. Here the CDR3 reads CASGGQGGNQPQHF. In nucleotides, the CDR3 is TGCGCCAGCGGCGGACAGGGGGGCAATCAGCCCCAGCATTTT.

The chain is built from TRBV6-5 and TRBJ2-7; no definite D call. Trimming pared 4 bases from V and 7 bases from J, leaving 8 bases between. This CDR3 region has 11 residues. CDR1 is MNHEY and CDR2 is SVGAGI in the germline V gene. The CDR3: CASSSLGEQYF. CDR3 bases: TGTGCCAGCAGTTCTCTGGGGGAGCAGTACTTC.

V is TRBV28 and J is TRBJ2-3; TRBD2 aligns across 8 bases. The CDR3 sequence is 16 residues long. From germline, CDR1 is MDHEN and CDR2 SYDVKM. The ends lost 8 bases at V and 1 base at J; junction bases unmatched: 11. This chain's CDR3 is CASHFDLGGGTDTQYF. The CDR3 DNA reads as TGTGCCAGCCATTTTGACCTCGGGGGGGGCACAGATACGCAGTATTTT.

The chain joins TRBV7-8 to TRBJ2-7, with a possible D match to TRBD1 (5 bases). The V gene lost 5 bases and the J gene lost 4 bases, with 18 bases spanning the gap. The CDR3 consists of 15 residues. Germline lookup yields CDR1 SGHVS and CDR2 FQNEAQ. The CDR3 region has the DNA TGTGCCAGCAGCGGGGCGACAATGGTATTATACGAGCAGTACTTC. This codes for CASSGATMVLYEQYF.

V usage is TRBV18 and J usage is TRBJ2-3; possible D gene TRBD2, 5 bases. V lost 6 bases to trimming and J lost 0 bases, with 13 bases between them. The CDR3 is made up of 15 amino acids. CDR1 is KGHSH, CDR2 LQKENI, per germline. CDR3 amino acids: CASSPAGASTDTQYF. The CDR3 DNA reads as TGTGCCAGCTCGCCGGCGGGCGCTAGCACAGATACGCAGTATTTT.

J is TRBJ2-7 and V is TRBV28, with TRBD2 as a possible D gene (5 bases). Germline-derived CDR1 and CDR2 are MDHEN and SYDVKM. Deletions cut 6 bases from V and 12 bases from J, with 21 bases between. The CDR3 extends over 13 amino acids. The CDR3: CASRLRGARLSYF. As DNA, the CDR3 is TGTGCCAGCAGGCTTCGGGGTGCTAGACTGTCGTACTTC.

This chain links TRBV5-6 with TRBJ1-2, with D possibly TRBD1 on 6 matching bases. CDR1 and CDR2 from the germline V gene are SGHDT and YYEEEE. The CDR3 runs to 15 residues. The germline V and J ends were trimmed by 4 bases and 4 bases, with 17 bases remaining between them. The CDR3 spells CASSLTGGAVYGYTF. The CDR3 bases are TGTGCCAGCAGCCTGACCGGGGGGGCCGTCTATGGCTACACCTTC. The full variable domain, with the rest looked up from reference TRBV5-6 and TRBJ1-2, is DAGVTQSPTHLIKTRGQQVTLRCSPKSGHDTVSWYQQALGQGPQFIFQYYEEEERQRGNFPDRFSGHQFPNYSSELNVNALLLGDSALYLCASSLTGGAVYGYTFGSGTRLTVV.

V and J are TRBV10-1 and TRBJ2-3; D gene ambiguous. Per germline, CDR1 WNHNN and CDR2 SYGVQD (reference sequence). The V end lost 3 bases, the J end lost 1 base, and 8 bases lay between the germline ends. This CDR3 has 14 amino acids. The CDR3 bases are TGCGCCAGCAGTGACAACCTTGGCACAGATACGCAGTATTTT. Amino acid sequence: CASSDNLGTDTQYF.

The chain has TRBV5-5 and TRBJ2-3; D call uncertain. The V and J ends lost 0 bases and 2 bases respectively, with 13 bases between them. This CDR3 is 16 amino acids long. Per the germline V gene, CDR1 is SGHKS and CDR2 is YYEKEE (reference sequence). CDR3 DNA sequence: TGTGCCAGCAGCTTGGTCGTCACCCCCCACACAGATACGCAGTATTTT. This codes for CASSLVVTPHTDTQYF.

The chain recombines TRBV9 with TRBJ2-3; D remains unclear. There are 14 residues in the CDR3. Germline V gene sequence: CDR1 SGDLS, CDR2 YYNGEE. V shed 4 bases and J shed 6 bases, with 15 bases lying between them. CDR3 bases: TGTGCCAGCAGCTCCCGCGGCGATAGGGATACGCAGTATTTT. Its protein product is CASSSRGDRDTQYF.

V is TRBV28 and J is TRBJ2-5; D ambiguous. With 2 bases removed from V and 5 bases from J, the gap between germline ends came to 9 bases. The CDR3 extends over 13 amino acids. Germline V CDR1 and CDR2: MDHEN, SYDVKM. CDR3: CASSLTPRETQYF. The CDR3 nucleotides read TGTGCCAGCAGTTTAACGCCCCGGGAGACCCAGTACTTC.

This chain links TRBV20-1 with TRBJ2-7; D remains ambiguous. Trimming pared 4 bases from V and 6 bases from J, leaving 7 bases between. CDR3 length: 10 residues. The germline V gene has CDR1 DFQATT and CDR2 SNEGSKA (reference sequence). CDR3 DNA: TGCAGTGCTATCGGGTCCGAGCAGTACTTC. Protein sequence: CSAIGSEQYF.

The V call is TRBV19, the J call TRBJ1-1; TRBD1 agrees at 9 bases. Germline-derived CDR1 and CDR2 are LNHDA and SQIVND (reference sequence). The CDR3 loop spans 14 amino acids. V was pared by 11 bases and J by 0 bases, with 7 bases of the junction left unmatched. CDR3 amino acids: CACKDRGMNTEAFF. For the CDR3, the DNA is TGTGCCTGCAAAGACAGGGGGATGAACACTGAAGCTTTCTTT.

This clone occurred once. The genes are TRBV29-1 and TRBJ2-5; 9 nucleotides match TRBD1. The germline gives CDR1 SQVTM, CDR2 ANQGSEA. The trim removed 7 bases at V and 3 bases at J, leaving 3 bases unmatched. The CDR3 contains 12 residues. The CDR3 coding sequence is TGCAGCGCCCGGACAGGGGAAGAGACCCAGTACTTC. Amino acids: CSARTGEETQYF.

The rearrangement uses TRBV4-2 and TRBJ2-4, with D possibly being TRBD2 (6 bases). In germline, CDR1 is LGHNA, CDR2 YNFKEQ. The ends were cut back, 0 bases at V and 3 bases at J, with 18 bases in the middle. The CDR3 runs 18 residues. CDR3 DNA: TGTGCCAGCAGCCAAGATCGCGGGGATGGTGGTGGCAAAAACATTCAGTACTTC. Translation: CASSQDRGDGGGKNIQYF.

In DNA, the CDR3 is TGCGCCAGCAGCCATCACCGGGACAGGGGATACGAGCAGTACTTC. It is translated as CASSHHRDRGYEQYF. The chain recombines TRBV4-1 with TRBJ2-7; 10 bases agree with TRBD1. This CDR3 is built from 15 residues. Germline lookup yields CDR1 MGHRA and CDR2 YSYEKL. V lost 3 bases and J lost 4; bases outside the gene matches: 6.

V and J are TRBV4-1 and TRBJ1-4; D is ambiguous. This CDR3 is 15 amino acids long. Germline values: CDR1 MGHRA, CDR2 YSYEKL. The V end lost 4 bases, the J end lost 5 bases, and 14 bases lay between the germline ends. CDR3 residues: CASSPFLRTNEKLFF. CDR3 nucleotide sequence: TGCGCCAGCAGCCCTTTTCTCCGAACAAATGAAAAACTGTTTTTT.

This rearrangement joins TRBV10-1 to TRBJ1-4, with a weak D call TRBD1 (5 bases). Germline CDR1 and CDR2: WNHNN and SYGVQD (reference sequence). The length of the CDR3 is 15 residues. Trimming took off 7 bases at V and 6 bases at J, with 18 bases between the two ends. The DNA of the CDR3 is TGCGCCAGCAAGCTTACTCAGGGATTAGATGAAAAACTGTTTTTT. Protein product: CASKLTQGLDEKLFF.

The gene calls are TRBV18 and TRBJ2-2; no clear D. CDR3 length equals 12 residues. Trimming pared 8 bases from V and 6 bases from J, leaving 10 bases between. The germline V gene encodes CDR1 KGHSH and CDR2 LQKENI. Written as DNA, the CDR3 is TGTGCCAGCGCAGAGAGCGCCGGGGAGCTGTTTTTT. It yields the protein CASAESAGELFF.

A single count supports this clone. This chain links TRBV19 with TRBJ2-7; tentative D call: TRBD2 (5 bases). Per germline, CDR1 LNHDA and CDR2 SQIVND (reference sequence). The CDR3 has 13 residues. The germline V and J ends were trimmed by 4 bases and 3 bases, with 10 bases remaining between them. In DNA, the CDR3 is TGTGCCAGTAGTACAAGTCGGGGCTACGAGCAGTACTTC. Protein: CASSTSRGYEQYF.

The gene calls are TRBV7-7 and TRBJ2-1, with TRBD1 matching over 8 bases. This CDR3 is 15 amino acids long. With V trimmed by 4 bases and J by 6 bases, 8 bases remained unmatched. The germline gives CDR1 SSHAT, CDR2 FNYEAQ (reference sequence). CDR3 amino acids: CASSSGQGISNEQFF. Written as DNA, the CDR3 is TGTGCCAGCAGCTCTGGACAGGGAATAAGCAATGAGCAGTTCTTC.

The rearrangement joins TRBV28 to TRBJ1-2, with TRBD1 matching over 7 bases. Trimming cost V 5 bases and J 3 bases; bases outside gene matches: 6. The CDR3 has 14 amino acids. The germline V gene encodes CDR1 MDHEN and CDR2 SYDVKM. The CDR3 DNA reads TGTGCCAGCAGTCCGGGACAGACCGACTATGGCTACACCTTC. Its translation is CASSPGQTDYGYTF.

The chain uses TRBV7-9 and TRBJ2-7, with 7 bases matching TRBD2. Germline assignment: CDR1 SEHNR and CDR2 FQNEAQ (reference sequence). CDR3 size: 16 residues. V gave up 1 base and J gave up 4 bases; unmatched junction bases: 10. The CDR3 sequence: CASSLGLAGVGYEQYF. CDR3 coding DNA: TGTGCCAGCAGCTTAGGCCTTGCGGGAGTAGGTTACGAGCAGTACTTC.

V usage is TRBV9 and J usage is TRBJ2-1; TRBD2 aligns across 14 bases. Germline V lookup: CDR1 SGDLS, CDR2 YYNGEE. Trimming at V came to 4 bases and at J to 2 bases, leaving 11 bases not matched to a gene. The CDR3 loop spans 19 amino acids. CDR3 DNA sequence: TGTGCCAGCAGCCTGGGACTAGCGGGAGTCGGTGCTGCCTACAATGAGCAGTTCTTC. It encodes CASSLGLAGVGAAYNEQFF.

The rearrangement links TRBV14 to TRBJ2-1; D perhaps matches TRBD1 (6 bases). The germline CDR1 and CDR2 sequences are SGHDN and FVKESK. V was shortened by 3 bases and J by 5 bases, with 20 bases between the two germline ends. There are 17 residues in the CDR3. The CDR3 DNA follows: TGTGCCAGCAGCCAGGGGGCCCCGGCCCTTCGTAACAATGAGCAGTTCTTC. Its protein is CASSQGAPALRNNEQFF. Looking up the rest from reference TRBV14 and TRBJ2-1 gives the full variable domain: EAGVTQFPSHSVIEKGQTVTLRCDPISGHDNLYWYRRVMGKEIKFLLHFVKESKQDESGMPNNRFLAERTGGTYSTLKVQPAELEDSGVYFCASSQGAPALRNNEQFFGPGTRLTVL.

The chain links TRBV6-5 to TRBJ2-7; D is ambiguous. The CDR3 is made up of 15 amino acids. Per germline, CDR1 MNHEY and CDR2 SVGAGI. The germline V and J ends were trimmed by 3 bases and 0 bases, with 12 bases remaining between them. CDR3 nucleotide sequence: TGTGCCAGCAGTTATGGACCCTTCGGCTCCTACGAGCAGTACTTC. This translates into CASSYGPFGSYEQYF.

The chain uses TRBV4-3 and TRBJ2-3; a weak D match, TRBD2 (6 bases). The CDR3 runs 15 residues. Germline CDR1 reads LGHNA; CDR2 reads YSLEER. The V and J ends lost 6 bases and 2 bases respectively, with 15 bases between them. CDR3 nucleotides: TGCGCCAGCAGTACAACGGGGGAAGCCACAGATACGCAGTATTTT. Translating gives CASSTTGEATDTQYF.